This entry describes one TCR beta chain. The data stem from a study of blood T cell repertoires in COVID-19. Whole-study context: Samples of COVID-19 (acute and convalescent) were obtained from the United States, Italy and Spain. PBMCs, B-cell-depleted T cells, or T cells provided the cDNA or gDNA that made up the material.

Per the study methods: Amplification of reference gene primers provided the estimated nucleated cell counts. Measured with immunoSEQ multiplex PCR; TCRdb has only the in-frame clones, and not every one. V, J and clone size are taken as reported in that table, and D and trimming were inferred from the DNA itself. The sample has 200,000 to 250,000 clones, around 83% seen once; the top ten hold about 5.6%. The CDR3 is 14 residues long. In germline, CDR1 is MNHNY, CDR2 SVGAGI (reference sequence). The J segment lost 8 bases and the V segment lost 6 bases, leaving 9 bases of the junction unmatched. The Seattle site enrolled patients during active infection and followed them longitudinally.

The sample taken for sequencing was peripheral blood. The J gene is TRBJ2-7, the V gene TRBV6-6; 11 bases agree with TRBD1. The receptor was isolated from a woman aged 70-85 years with COVID-19, enrolled during active disease. The CDR3 here is CASRTGTGGVKQYF. Here the CDR3 DNA reads TGTGCCAGCAGAACCGGGACAGGGGGGGTGAAGCAGTACTTC.